The text below deals with one TCR beta chain. This entry is derived from a study of blood T cell repertoires in COVID-19. As for the study in general: In each case, the material was cDNA or gDNA derived from T cells, B-cell-depleted T cells, or PBMCs.

As handled by the study authors: Estimated nucleated cell counts came from reference gene primer amplification. Using immunoSEQ multiplex PCR, the repertoire was profiled, and TCRdb retains in-frame clones only, with some absent. V and J calls and clone size are copied from that table; D and trimming were computed from the DNA. The sample carries 200,000 to 250,000 clones, around nine tenths recorded once. CDR1 and CDR2 from the germline V gene are SGHAT and FQNNGV. Trimming removed 5 bases from V and 0 bases from J, with 7 bases in between. CDR3 length: 13 residues. This clonotype was sampled from a man in his sixties with acute or convalescent COVID-19. The chain links TRBV11-2 to TRBJ1-1, with D hard to call. The sample was peripheral blood. The CDR3 sequence is CASSPSLNTEAFF. The CDR3 bases are TGTGCCAGCAGCCCCTCCCTGAACACTGAAGCTTTCTTT.